This TCR beta chain was recorded in a study of blood T cell repertoires in COVID-19. This table comes from immunoSEQ multiplex PCR, and its TCRdb copy is limited to in-frame clones, with some not included. The data show 350,000 to 400,000 clones, more than 85% seen once. This CDR3 contains 13 residues. CDR1 is SGHRS, CDR2 YFSETQ, per germline. Trimming removed 4 bases at V and 3 bases at J, with 9 bases between. The clonotype originates from a woman aged 35 to 49 who had been exposed to COVID-19. This rearrangement joins TRBV5-1 to TRBJ2-3; D may be TRBD1 (6 bases). The source material was PBMCs or T cells enriched from blood (not recorded which). The CDR3 nucleotides read TGCGCCAGCAGCATTGGGACAACAGATACGCAGTATTTT. It encodes CASSIGTTDTQYF.